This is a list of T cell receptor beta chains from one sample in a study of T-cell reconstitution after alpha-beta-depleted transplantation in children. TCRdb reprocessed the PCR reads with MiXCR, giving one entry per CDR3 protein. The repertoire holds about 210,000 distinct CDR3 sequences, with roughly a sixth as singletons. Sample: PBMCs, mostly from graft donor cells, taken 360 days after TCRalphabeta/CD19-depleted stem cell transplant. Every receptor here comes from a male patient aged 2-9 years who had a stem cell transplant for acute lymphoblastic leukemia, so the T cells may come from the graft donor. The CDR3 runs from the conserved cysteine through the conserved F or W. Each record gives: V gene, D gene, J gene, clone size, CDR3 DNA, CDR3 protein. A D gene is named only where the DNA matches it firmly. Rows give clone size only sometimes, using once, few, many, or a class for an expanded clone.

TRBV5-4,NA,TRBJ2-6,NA,TGTGCCAGCAGCTTGTTCTTGTTGGGAGTTGTCTCTGGGGCCAACGTCCTGACTTTC,CASSLFLLGVVSGANVLTF
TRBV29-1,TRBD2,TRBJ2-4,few,TGCAGCGTCGGGGGGGCGAGCAAAAACATTCAGTACTTC,CSVGGASKNIQYF
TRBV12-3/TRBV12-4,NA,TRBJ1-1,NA,TGTGCCAGCAGTCGGACTGGGGTGTCTGGTGCTGAAGCTTTCTTT,CASSRTGVSGAEAFF
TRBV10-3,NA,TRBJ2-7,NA,TGTGCCATCAGTGCAGGGGTTACCTCCTACGACCAGTACTTC,CAISAGVTSYDQYF
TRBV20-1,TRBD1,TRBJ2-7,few,TGCAGTGCTAGAGTCACGCCCGACAGGGCCTACGAGCAGTACTTC,CSARVTPDRAYEQYF
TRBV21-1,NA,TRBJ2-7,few,TGTGCCAGCAGCAAGTATGAGTGGACAGAGAAACGGGGAAAAGGGGGAATCTCCTACGAGCAGTACTTC,CASSKYEWTEKRGKGGISYEQYF
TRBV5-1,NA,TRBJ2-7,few,TGCGCCAGCAGCTTGGACAGACCACATTCCTACGAGCAGTACTTC,CASSLDRPHSYEQYF
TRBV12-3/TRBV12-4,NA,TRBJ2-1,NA,TGTGCCAGCACCCGGGGAGGGGGGGTTAAAAGGGAAGAGCAGTTCTTC,CASTRGGGVKREEQFF
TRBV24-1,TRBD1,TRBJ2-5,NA,TGTGCCACCAGTGATTCGGGACAGACTTACCAAGAGACCCAGTACTTC,CATSDSGQTYQETQYF
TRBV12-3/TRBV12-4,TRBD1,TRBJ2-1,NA,TGTGCCAGCAGTAGGGGACAGGGGGCGTACAATGAGCAGTTCTTC,CASSRGQGAYNEQFF
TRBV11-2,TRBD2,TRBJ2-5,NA,TGTGCCAGCAGCTCTATAGCGGGGGAGCTTCAAGAGACCCAGTACTTC,CASSSIAGELQETQYF
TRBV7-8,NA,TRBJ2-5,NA,TGTGCCAGCAGCCGCAGGAAGGGGGACCAAGAGACCCAGTACTTC,CASSRRKGDQETQYF
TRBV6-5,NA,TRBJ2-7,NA,TGTGCCAGCAGTTCCGACACTGGCGAGCAGTACTTC,CASSSDTGEQYF
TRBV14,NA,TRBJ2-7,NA,TGTGCCAGCAGCCCATTGGGGGGGGCTGGCTACGAGCAGTACTTC,CASSPLGGAGYEQYF
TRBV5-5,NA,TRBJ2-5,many,TGTGCCAGCACCCTCGGAGAGGGGAGGCGCAGGGAGACCCAGTACTTC,CASTLGEGRRRETQYF
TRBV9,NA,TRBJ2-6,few,TGTGCCAGCAGCGACCGGGTTTCCTCTGGGGCCAACGTCCTGACTTTC,CASSDRVSSGANVLTF
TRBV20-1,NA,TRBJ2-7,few,TGCAGTGCTAGAGGTCCAGGGAGCGAGCAGTACTTC,CSARGPGSEQYF
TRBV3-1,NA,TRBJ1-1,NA,TGTACCAGCAGTCATAGACAGATCCTAAATGTGGGAACTTTCTTT,CTSSHRQILNVGTFF
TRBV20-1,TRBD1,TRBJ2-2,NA,TGCAGTGCTAGCGGGACAGGGGGGAACACCGGGGAGCTGTTTTTT,CSASGTGGNTGELFF
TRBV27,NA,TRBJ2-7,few,TGTGCCAGCAGTTTATCCAGTATTCGGGAGCAGTACTTC,CASSLSSIREQYF
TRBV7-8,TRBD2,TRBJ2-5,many,TGTGCCAGCAGCGTACTAGCGGGAAAAGAGACCCAGTACTTC,CASSVLAGKETQYF
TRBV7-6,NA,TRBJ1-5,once,TGTGCCAGCAGCTTGTCCGGGACGGCGAATCAGCCCCAGCATTTT,CASSLSGTANQPQHF
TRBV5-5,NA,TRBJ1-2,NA,TGTGCCAGCAGCCCAAAAATTTTGCGGTGGGATGGCTACACCTTC,CASSPKILRWDGYTF